Listed here is a single T cell receptor beta chain. The CDR3 loop spans 13 amino acids. Germline loops: CDR1 SGHRS, CDR2 YFSETQ. J was trimmed by 4 bases and V by 4 bases; bases with no gene match: 2. Sequencing was performed with immunoSEQ multiplex PCR; in TCRdb, only in-frame clones are kept and a portion is missing. The sample includes tens of thousands of clones, around 90% of them seen just once. The data belong to a study of PD-1 blockade in classical Hodgkin lymphoma. Time point meaning: cycle 4 day 1 (C4D1), after five to seven weeks of nivolumab. Each patient's relapse followed autologous stem cell transplantation, and brentuximab vedotin exposure varied.

The chain joins TRBV5-1 to TRBJ1-1; 9 bases match TRBD1. This sequence was found in a human donor with classical Hodgkin lymphoma. Material: peripheral blood mononuclear cells (PBMCs), obtained before the fourth cycle of nivolumab. The CDR3 nucleotides read TGCGCCAGCAGCGTGACAGGGGGCACTGAAGCTTTCTTT. Its translation is CASSVTGGTEAFF.